This TCR beta chain was retrieved from a study of CD8 T cells in Susac syndrome. Whole-study findings and limits: Regarding the TCR sequencing and HLA analysis, the study admitted that a relatively small number of individuals were involved.

TCR beta sequences were obtained from blood CD8+ and CD4+ T cells. After extraction with the RNeasy kit, about 0.45 to 1 ug of the RNA was reverse transcribed using random hexamers. An immunoSEQ multiplex PCR generated amplified TCR beta CDR3 products spanning 54 Vbeta and 13 Jbeta. In TCRdb, the immunoSEQ multiplex PCR reads were re-called with MiXCR into one record per CDR3 protein. The sample carries some 400,000 distinct CDR3 sequences, around 83% recorded once. The germline V gene encodes CDR1 SEHNR and CDR2 FQNEAQ (reference sequence). The CDR3 consists of 12 residues. Trimming left V 5 bases short and J 7 bases short, with 9 bases between. This clonotype was seen just once. The antigen is not known.

This receptor was identified in a human donor with multiple sclerosis. V is TRBV7-9 and J is TRBJ2-1, with D perhaps TRBD2 (5 bases). Sequenced material: CD8+ T cells from PBMCs. CDR3 nucleotide sequence: TGTGCCAGCAGCGAACTAGTAAATGAGCAGTTCTTC. As protein: CASSELVNEQFF.